These T cell receptor beta chains were read from a single sample in a study of technical replicates of blood from a handful of donors. The repertoire was sequenced with immunoSEQ multiplex PCR; TCRdb's copy has only in-frame clones and lacks some. The table lists about 88,000 clones, just under 95% of them singletons. Sequenced material: T cells isolated from PBMCs. The receptors here all came from a human donor in good health. The CDR3 runs from the conserved cysteine through the conserved F or W.

j_call v_call cdr3_aa
TRBJ2-1 TRBV7-9 CASEGLAVRFF
TRBJ1-1 TRBV5-1 CASSSGVGANTEAFF
TRBJ2-3 TRBV19 CASSTSGYTDTQYF
TRBJ2-3 TRBV5-1 CASSGGGTSTDTQYF
TRBJ2-1 TRBV30 CAWSPGLAGDYNEQFF
TRBJ2-6 TRBV14 CASSQGGQGIISGANVLTF
TRBJ2-1 TRBV7-9 CASSWDKDRRNEQFF
TRBJ1-2 TRBV7-9 CASSSPGQGHPNYGYTF
TRBJ2-4 TRBV6-1 CASTGQVDIQYF
TRBJ1-1 TRBV18 CASSPAQGRTEAFF
TRBJ1-1 TRBV7-9 CASSLVGEGEAFF
TRBJ2-1 TRBV6-6 CASRGGGIEQFF
TRBJ1-2 TRBV14 CASSQDRGLGYTF
TRBJ1-5 TRBV15 CATSTPGYQPQHF
TRBJ1-5 TRBV9 CASTPGTGSHQPQHF
TRBJ1-1 TRBV19 CASSIEAANTEAFF
TRBJ1-1 TRBV30 CAWSVGTGALTEAFF
TRBJ2-2 TRBV19 CASSTDRVGFLTGELFF
TRBJ2-3 TRBV2 CASSEFSGGADTQYF
TRBJ2-7 TRBV5-1 CASRGTSGDFEQYF
TRBJ1-2 TRBV12-5 CASGLILGRQMHGFFNYGYTF
TRBJ2-7 TRBV6-1 CASSGARGVNSYEQYF
TRBJ1-5 TRBV9 CASSVDPGVGQPQHF
TRBJ1-1 TRBV2 CASKGDRSYTEAFF
TRBJ2-1 TRBV5-8 CASSEPAEGYNEQFF
TRBJ1-1 TRBV29-1 CSVHEGVNTEAFF
TRBJ2-1 TRBV9 CASRDLAGVTNEQFF
TRBJ2-1 TRBV7-9 CASTRDYEQFF
TRBJ2-7 TRBV4-1 CASSQDALSSYEQYF
TRBJ2-2 TRBV7-9 CASSSDTNTGELFF
TRBJ2-4 TRBV10-2 CASTGWENIQYF
TRBJ1-2 TRBV27 CASSPRSDRPYGYTF
TRBJ1-3 TRBV6-6 CASSYRQGSGNTIYF
TRBJ1-2 TRBV30 CAWSVGTGFGYTF
TRBJ2-7 TRBV5-6 CASSLGSGTDEQYF
TRBJ2-7 TRBV13 CASSRPYRGSSYEQYF
TRBJ2-2 TRBV15 CATSRVRGRVLGELFF
TRBJ1-2 TRBV27 CASSLGRGNGYTF
TRBJ2-7 TRBV6-5 CASSYSGAQYF
TRBJ2-1 TRBV28 CASSSTSGLYNEQFF
TRBJ1-4 TRBV4-1 CASSQVSARGRHNEKLFF